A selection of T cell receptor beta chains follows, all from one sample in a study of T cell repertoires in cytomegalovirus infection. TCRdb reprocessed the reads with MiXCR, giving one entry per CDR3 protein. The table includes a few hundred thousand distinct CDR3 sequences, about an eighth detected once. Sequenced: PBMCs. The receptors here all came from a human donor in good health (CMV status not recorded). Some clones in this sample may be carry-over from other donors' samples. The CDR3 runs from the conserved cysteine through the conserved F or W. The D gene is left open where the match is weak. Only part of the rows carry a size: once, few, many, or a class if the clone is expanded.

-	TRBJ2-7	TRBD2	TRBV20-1	CSASPGTSGREEQYF	TGCAGTGCTAGCCCCGGGACTAGCGGGAGGGAAGAGCAGTACTTC
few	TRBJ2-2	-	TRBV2	CASSDPQGWTGELFF	TGTGCCAGCAGTGACCCGCAGGGCTGGACCGGGGAGCTGTTTTTT
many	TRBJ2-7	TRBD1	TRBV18	CASSPPLTGAPYEQYF	TGTGCCAGCTCACCACCCTTGACAGGGGCCCCCTACGAGCAGTACTTC
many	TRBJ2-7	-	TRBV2	CASSVVEQYF	TGTGCCAGCAGTGTTGTTGAGCAGTACTTC
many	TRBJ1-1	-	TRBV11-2	CASSRDAGTEAFF	TGTGCCAGCAGCCGGGACGCGGGCACTGAAGCTTTCTTT
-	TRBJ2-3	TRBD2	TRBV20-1	CSARVFGLAGSTDTQYF	TGCAGTGCTAGAGTGTTCGGACTAGCGGGTAGCACAGATACGCAGTATTTT
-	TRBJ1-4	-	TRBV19	CASSWASRTNEKLFF	TGTGCCAGTAGTTGGGCGTCGCGAACTAATGAAAAACTGTTTTTT
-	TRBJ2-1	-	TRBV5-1	CASSLFLASDNEQFF	TGCGCCAGCAGCTTGTTCCTTGCGTCGGATAATGAGCAGTTCTTC
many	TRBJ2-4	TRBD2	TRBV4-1	CASSQSRLAGGRAKNIQYF	TGCGCCAGCAGCCAATCGAGATTAGCGGGAGGGCGAGCCAAAAACATTCAGTACTTC
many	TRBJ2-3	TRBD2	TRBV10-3	CAISPGLALSDTQYF	TGTGCCATCAGCCCGGGACTAGCTCTCTCAGATACGCAGTATTTT
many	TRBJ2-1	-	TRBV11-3	CASSLTTTSPFSPNNEQFF	TGTGCCAGCAGCCTCACCACGACTAGTCCCTTTTCGCCAAACAATGAGCAGTTCTTC
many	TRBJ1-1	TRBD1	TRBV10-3	CAIRTLQGAAEAFF	TGTGCCATCAGGACATTACAGGGGGCGGCTGAAGCTTTCTTT
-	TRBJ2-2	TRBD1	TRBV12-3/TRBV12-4	CASLSGTGHTGELFF	TGTGCCAGCTTGAGTGGGACAGGACACACCGGGGAGCTGTTTTTT
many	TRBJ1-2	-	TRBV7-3	CASSLAPGHNYGYTF	TGTGCCAGCAGCTTAGCACCGGGACATAACTATGGCTACACCTTC
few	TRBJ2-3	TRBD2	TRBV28	CASKLAGNTDTQYF	TGTGCCAGCAAGCTAGCGGGGAACACAGATACGCAGTATTTT
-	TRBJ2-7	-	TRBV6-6	CASSPDSLREQYF	TGTGCCAGCAGTCCGGACAGCTTGAGGGAGCAGTACTTC
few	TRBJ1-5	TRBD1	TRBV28	CASSFPKTGVNQPQHF	TGTGCCAGCAGTTTCCCAAAGACAGGGGTGAATCAGCCCCAGCATTTT
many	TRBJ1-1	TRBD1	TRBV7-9	CASRKTGVGNTEAFF	TGTGCCAGCAGGAAAACAGGGGTCGGGAACACTGAAGCTTTCTTT
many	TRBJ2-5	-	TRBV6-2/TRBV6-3	CASRPGTLLMRETQYF	TGTGCCAGCAGGCCCGGGACATTACTCATGCGAGAGACCCAGTACTTC
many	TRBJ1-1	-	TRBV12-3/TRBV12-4	CASSHSSRLNTEAFF	TGTGCCAGCAGTCACAGTAGCCGACTGAACACTGAAGCTTTCTTT
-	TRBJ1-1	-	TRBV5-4	CASSLEDWRGAFF	TGTGCCAGCAGCTTGGAGGATTGGAGGGGAGCTTTCTTT
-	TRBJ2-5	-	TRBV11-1	CASSTDPRAGETQYF	TGTGCCAGCAGCACCGATCCCAGGGCGGGAGAGACCCAGTACTTC
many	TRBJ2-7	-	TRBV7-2	CASSAAYEQYF	TGTGCCAGCAGCGCGGCCTACGAGCAGTACTTC
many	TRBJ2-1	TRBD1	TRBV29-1	CSVHRGFSYNEQFF	TGCAGCGTACACAGGGGATTCTCCTACAATGAGCAGTTCTTC
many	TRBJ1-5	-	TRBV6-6	CASSPSPLAGMVFNQPQHF	TGTGCCAGCAGCCCTTCACCCCTTGCTGGGATGGTTTTCAATCAGCCCCAGCATTTT
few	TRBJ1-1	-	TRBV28	CASSARGIGTEAFF	TGTGCCAGCAGTGCCCGGGGGATTGGGACTGAAGCTTTCTTT
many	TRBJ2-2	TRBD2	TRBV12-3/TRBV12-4	CASSSSTRLLGLAGRGAGELFF	TGTGCCAGCAGTTCTTCTACCCGTCTTTTGGGACTAGCGGGAAGGGGCGCCGGGGAGCTGTTTTTT
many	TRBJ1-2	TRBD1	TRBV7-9	CASSPNRAGGYGYTF	TGTGCCAGCAGCCCGAATCGGGCAGGGGGATATGGCTACACCTTC
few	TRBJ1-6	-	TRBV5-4	CASSLAGLSYNSPLHF	TGTGCCAGCAGCTTGGCAGGGCTCTCCTATAATTCACCCCTCCACTTT
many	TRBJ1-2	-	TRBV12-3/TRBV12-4	CASSFGVAYGYTF	TGTGCCAGCAGTTTTGGGGTAGCCTATGGCTACACCTTC
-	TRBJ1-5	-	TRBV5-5	CASSFGRSSNQPQHF	TGTGCCAGCAGCTTTGGCAGGAGTAGCAATCAGCCCCAGCATTTT
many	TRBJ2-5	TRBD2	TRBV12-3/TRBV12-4	CASSPQAGIREETQYF	TGTGCCAGCAGTCCCCAAGCGGGGATAAGAGAAGAGACCCAGTACTTC
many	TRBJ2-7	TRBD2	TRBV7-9	CASSQSGLAGGRTYEQYF	TGTGCCAGCAGTCAATCCGGACTAGCGGGGGGCCGAACCTACGAGCAGTACTTC
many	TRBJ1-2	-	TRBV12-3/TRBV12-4	CASRLGRLYGYTF	TGTGCCAGCCGCCTAGGGCGCCTCTATGGCTACACCTTC
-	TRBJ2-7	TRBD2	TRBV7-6	CASSLAEGLAGGPYEQYF	TGTGCCAGCAGCTTAGCGGAGGGACTAGCGGGGGGGCCGTACGAGCAGTACTTC
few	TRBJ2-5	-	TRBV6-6	CASSATEYQETQYF	TGTGCCAGCAGTGCGACAGAGTACCAAGAGACCCAGTACTTC
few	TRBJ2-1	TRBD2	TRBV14	CASSQDLGGGYNEQFF	TGTGCCAGCAGCCAAGATCTCGGCGGGGGTTACAATGAGCAGTTCTTC